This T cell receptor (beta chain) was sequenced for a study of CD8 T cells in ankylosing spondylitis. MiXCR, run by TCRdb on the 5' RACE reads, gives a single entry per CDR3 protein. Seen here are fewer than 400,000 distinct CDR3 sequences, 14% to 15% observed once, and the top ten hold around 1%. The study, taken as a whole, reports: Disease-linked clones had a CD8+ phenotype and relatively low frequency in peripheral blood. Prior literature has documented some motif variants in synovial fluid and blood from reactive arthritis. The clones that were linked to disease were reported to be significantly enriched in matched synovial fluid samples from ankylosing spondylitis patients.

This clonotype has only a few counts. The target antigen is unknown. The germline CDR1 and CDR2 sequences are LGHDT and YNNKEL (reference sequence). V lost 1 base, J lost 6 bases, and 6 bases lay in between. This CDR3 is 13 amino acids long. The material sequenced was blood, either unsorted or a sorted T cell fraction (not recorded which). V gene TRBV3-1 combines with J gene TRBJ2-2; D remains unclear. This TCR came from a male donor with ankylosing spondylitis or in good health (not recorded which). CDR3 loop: CASSQAVAGELFF. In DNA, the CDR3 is TGTGCCAGCAGCCAAGCGGTCGCCGGGGAGCTGTTTTTT.